The clone carrying this T cell receptor beta chain was recorded many times. Its target is not known. Germline is not matched at one junction end, which may reflect a read error. This CDR3 is 11 amino acids long. CDR1 is GTSNPN and CDR2 is SVGIG in the germline V gene (reference sequence). TCR beta CDR3 region amplification was performed from RNA transcripts. Carried out on the TCR CDR3, a first-round RT-PCR used the HTBI primer set. TCRdb re-called the multiplex PCR reads with MiXCR, one entry per CDR3 protein. This table has about half a million distinct CDR3 sequences, roughly 21% appearing once. This specimen comes from a study of T cells in Graves' hyperthyroidism and ophthalmopathy. Exclusion criteria comprised uncontrolled infection, other autoimmune disease, pregnancy or lactation. Thyroid ultrasound and orbital computed tomography, with clinical symptoms and serum thyroxine and TRAb, informed diagnoses.

Study-wide findings and caveats: Blood also contained most expanded thyroid clonotypes above 0.001. Ophthalmopathy could be told apart from stable hyperthyroidism with a 13 V-J model.

This receptor was obtained from a man aged 35 to 55 with Graves' ophthalmopathy. The V and J genes are TRBV30 and TRBJ1-2; D call uncertain. The sequencing input was blood. As DNA, the CDR3 is TGTGCCTGGAGCCTTAACGATGGCTACACCTTC. Translated, it gives CAWSLNDGYTF.